The rows below give T cell receptor beta chains drawn from one sample of a study of blood T cell repertoires in COVID-19. Clones were sequenced by immunoSEQ multiplex PCR, and TCRdb holds only the in-frame ones, with some missing. The sample carries roughly 100,000 clones, around four fifths recorded once. Input material: peripheral blood. Every receptor here comes from a human donor in a cohort sampled during active COVID-19. Both conserved end residues are part of each CDR3. A D gene is named only where the DNA matches it firmly. For some rows the clone size is stated as once, few or many, or as a class when expanded; others skip it.

abundance	j_gene	v_gene	d_gene	CDR3aa	CDR3nt
.	TRBJ1-2	TRBV5-4	.	CASSLEQNYYGYTF	TGTGCCAGCAGCTTGGAACAGAACTACTATGGCTACACCTTC
.	TRBJ1-5	TRBV7-3	.	CASSPTENQPQHF	TGTGCCAGCAGCCCTACAGAAAATCAGCCCCAGCATTTT
.	TRBJ2-7	TRBV7-2	.	CASSLEIQYEQYF	TGTGCCAGCAGCTTAGAGATTCAGTACGAGCAGTACTTC
once	TRBJ2-3	TRBV6-5	.	CASTPPAVPQDTQYF	TGTGCCAGCACCCCCCCGGCGGTACCACAAGATACGCAGTATTTT
few	TRBJ2-1	TRBV7-8	.	CASSLVARNEQFF	TGTGCCAGCAGCTTAGTAGCTAGGAATGAGCAGTTCTTC
.	TRBJ1-1	TRBV3-1/TRBV3-2	TRBD1	CASSQVGQGSAFF	TGTGCCAGCAGCCAAGTGGGACAGGGTTCCGCTTTCTTT
.	TRBJ2-5	TRBV5-1	.	CASSSPGGQETQYF	TGCGCCAGCAGCTCGCCCGGGGGACAAGAGACCCAGTACTTC
few	TRBJ1-2	TRBV19	.	CASSNIPPNYGYTF	TGTGCCAGTAGTAATATCCCCCCTAACTATGGCTACACCTTC
.	TRBJ1-1	TRBV18	.	CASSPGARGATEAFF	TGTGCCAGCTCACCTGGCGCTCGGGGGGCCACTGAAGCTTTCTTT
.	TRBJ2-1	TRBV27	.	CASSLLNEPRGQFF	TGTGCCAGCAGTTTATTAAATGAGCCGCGGGGCCAGTTCTTC
once	TRBJ2-5	TRBV5-1	TRBD1	CASSLGLYRGGQETQYF	TGCGCCAGCAGCTTGGGACTATACAGGGGCGGCCAAGAGACCCAGTACTTC
.	TRBJ2-5	TRBV18	TRBD2	CASSPRTSGGQETQYF	TGTGCCAGCTCACCCAGGACTAGCGGGGGCCAAGAGACCCAGTACTTC
.	TRBJ1-6	TRBV19	.	CASSIDDSSPLHF	TGTGCCAGTAGTATAGACGACAGTTCACCCCTCCACTTT
.	TRBJ1-5	TRBV18	TRBD1	CASSPSGGPQPQHF	TGTGCCAGCTCACCATCAGGGGGCCCTCAGCCCCAGCATTTT